These 25 T cell receptor beta chains share one sample of origin, sequenced in a study of shared clonotypes between healthy human individuals (TCRdb year 2020). The library came from the immunoSEQ multiplex PCR assay. This immuneACCESS table, as held by TCRdb, lists in-frame sequences with V and J called but not all clones. Of the missing ones, under half trace to an unresolved V gene in checked studies; the others have no known cause. This sample gives roughly 520,000 clones in total; roughly 95% of them show up just once. Jointly, the top ten make up approximately 0.06% of the sample. Sequencing used naive CD4+ T cells sorted from blood. The cell subset or site label corresponds to: CD45RA+ positively selected. These receptors originate from a woman in her twenties or thirties in good health.

This sequence joins TRBV29-1 and TRBJ2-3; tentative D call: TRBD2 (5 bases). Trimming left V 1 base short and J 0 bases short, with 11 bases between. Germline V gene sequence: CDR1 SQVTM, CDR2 ANQGSEA. This CDR3 comprises 15 residues. CDR3 in amino acids: CSVEGGPESTDTQYF. The CDR3, as DNA: TGCAGCGTTGAAGGCGGGCCCGAAAGCACAGATACGCAGTATTTT.

Details on this clone: Other DNA sequences in the sample encode the same CDR3. This chain connects TRBV5-1 to TRBJ1-1; no clear D. This CDR3 has 13 residues. Trimming pared 1 base from V and 1 base from J, leaving 5 bases between. The germline V gene has CDR1 SGHRS and CDR2 YFSETQ. As DNA, the CDR3 is TGCGCCAGCAGCTTGCAAGAGAACACTGAAGCTTTCTTT. Translation: CASSLQENTEAFF.

The chain joins TRBV4-1 to TRBJ2-2; 8 nucleotides line up with TRBD2. Trimming took 4 bases from V and 6 from J; bases not matched to a gene: 4. The length of the CDR3 is 14 residues. Germline V CDR1 and CDR2: MGHRA, YSYEKL. CDR3 protein: CASSRPGGAGELFF. The CDR3 DNA reads as TGCGCCAGCAGCCGCCCGGGAGGGGCCGGGGAGCTGTTTTTT.

The chain links TRBV6-6 to TRBJ2-1; a weak D match, TRBD1 (6 bases). In germline, CDR1 is MNHNY, CDR2 SVGAGI (reference sequence). The V end lost 9 bases, the J end lost 5 bases, and 17 bases lay between the germline ends. This CDR3 has 14 residues. CDR3 sequence reads: CASTPGQGDNEQFF. The CDR3 nucleotides are TGTGCCAGTACTCCGGGACAAGGAGACAATGAGCAGTTCTTC.

The CDR3 DNA is TGCAGCGTCAACATAGGGACTTACACCGGGGAGCTGTTTTTT. It encodes CSVNIGTYTGELFF. The rearrangement uses TRBV29-1 and TRBJ2-2, with D maybe TRBD2 (6 bases). Looked up from germline, CDR1 is SQVTM and CDR2 is ANQGSEA. The CDR3 consists of 14 residues. V lost 6 bases and J 3 bases, leaving 14 bases between the germline ends.

Note on this clone: Other DNA sequences in the sample encode the same CDR3. The chain uses TRBV5-4 and TRBJ2-5; D is perhaps TRBD1 (6 bases). The ends were cut back, 2 bases at V and 1 base at J, with 6 bases in the middle. This CDR3 has 13 residues. Per germline, CDR1 SGHNT and CDR2 YYREEE (reference sequence). The CDR3 DNA is TGTGCCAGCAGCTTACAGGGCCAAGAGACCCAGTACTTC. This codes for CASSLQGQETQYF.

The chain combines TRBV29-1 with TRBJ2-5; D ambiguous. The ends were cut back, 0 bases at V and 4 bases at J, with 9 bases in the middle. Germline V gene lookup returns CDR1 SQVTM and CDR2 ANQGSEA. The CDR3 totals 13 residues. The CDR3 region is CSVEDIKGETQYF. CDR3 nucleotides: TGCAGCGTTGAAGATATAAAGGGAGAGACCCAGTACTTC.

The rearrangement uses TRBV19 and TRBJ2-1; TRBD2 is a possible D gene (6 bases). The CDR3 runs 18 residues. The V gene's germline CDR1 is LNHDA and CDR2 SQIVND (reference sequence). V lost 2 bases, J lost 4 bases, and 21 bases lay in between. CDR3 residues: CASSIFRLRDSKYNEQFF. In DNA form, the CDR3 reads TGTGCCAGTAGTATATTTAGGTTGCGGGACTCCAAGTACAATGAGCAGTTCTTC.

The V call is TRBV6-5, the J call TRBJ1-1, with a possible D match to TRBD1 (6 bases). V lost 3 bases and J 5 bases, leaving 13 bases between the germline ends. The CDR3 runs 14 residues. Germline CDR1 MNHEY, CDR2 SVGAGI. CDR3 nucleotide sequence: TGTGCCAGCAGTTATGTGGGCAGGGGAACTGAAGCTTTCTTT. This codes for CASSYVGRGTEAFF.

This clone was found once. This sequence joins TRBV2 and TRBJ2-1, with D perhaps TRBD1 (5 bases). The CDR3 is made up of 13 amino acids. Germline lookup yields CDR1 SNHLY and CDR2 FYNNEI. Trimming stripped 6 bases from V and 2 bases from J, with 8 bases between. The CDR3 nucleotides are TGTGCCAGCAGCAGGGTTACCTACAATGAGCAGTTCTTC. Translated: CASSRVTYNEQFF. The full variable domain, rest sourced from reference TRBV2 and TRBJ2-1, is EPEVTQTPSHQVTQMGQEVILRCVPISNHLYFYWYRQILGQKVEFLVSFYNNEISEKSEIFDDQFSVERPDGSNFTLKIRSTKLEDSAMYFCASSRVTYNEQFFGPGTRLTVL.

The chain's CDR3 is CASSEYPPQAHYEQYF. The CDR3, as DNA: TGTGCCAGCAGTGAATATCCTCCACAGGCCCACTACGAGCAGTACTTC. This chain connects TRBV6-1 to TRBJ2-7, with a possible D match to TRBD1 (5 bases). This CDR3 contains 16 residues. Trimming left V 2 bases short and J 3 bases short, with 17 bases between. Germline-derived CDR1 and CDR2 are MNHNS and SASEGT.

The rearrangement uses TRBV30 and TRBJ1-4; D is undetermined. The CDR3 has 14 amino acids. CDR1 is GTSNPN, CDR2 SVGIG, per germline (reference sequence). With 2 bases removed from V and 8 bases from J, the gap between germline ends came to 15 bases. CDR3 region: CAWSPYIPSEKLFF. CDR3 bases: TGTGCCTGGAGTCCCTACATCCCGTCAGAAAAACTGTTTTTT.

The V call is TRBV7-9, the J call TRBJ2-3, with 10 nucleotides matching TRBD2. Germline CDR1 and CDR2: SEHNR and FQNEAQ (reference sequence). The CDR3 is 17 amino acids. The ends lost 1 base at V and 0 bases at J; junction bases unmatched: 4. The CDR3 reads CASSLGASGGSTDTQYF. CDR3 DNA sequence: TGTGCCAGCAGCTTAGGTGCTAGCGGGGGAAGCACAGATACGCAGTATTTT.

The chain links TRBV7-9 to TRBJ2-7, with 7 bases that match TRBD1. V gave up 3 bases and J gave up 6 bases; unmatched junction bases: 8. CDR3 length: 14 residues. Germline values: CDR1 SEHNR, CDR2 FQNEAQ (reference sequence). CDR3 nucleotides: TGTGCCAGCAGCTTTTCCGGGACAGCCTTCGAGCAGTACTTC. It encodes CASSFSGTAFEQYF.

The chain recombines TRBV5-1 with TRBJ2-2, with D maybe TRBD2 (5 bases). Germline V gives CDR1 SGHRS, CDR2 YFSETQ. CDR3 length equals 14 residues. V lost 0 bases and J 6 bases, leaving 9 bases between the germline ends. This CDR3 is CASSLEGVSGELFF. The CDR3 nucleotides are TGCGCCAGCAGCTTGGAGGGAGTGTCCGGGGAGCTGTTTTTT. Variable domain in full (rest from reference TRBV5-1 and TRBJ2-2): KAGVTQTPRYLIKTRGQQVTLSCSPISGHRSVSWYQQTPGQGLQFLFEYFSETQRNKGNFPGRFSGRQFSNSRSEMNVSTLELGDSALYLCASSLEGVSGELFFGEGSRLTVL.

The chain is built from TRBV2 and TRBJ2-7, with D maybe TRBD1 (6 bases). CDR1 and CDR2 from the germline V gene are SNHLY and FYNNEI. The CDR3 contains 15 residues. V gave up 6 bases and J gave up 5 bases, with 20 bases separating them. In nucleotides, the CDR3 is TGTGCCAGCAGACCCCCACAGGGCCAGGGACACGAGCAGTACTTC. Protein: CASRPPQGQGHEQYF.

The V gene is TRBV18, the J gene TRBJ1-1, with D uncertain. Germline V gene lookup returns CDR1 KGHSH and CDR2 LQKENI. V was cut by 2 bases and J by 7 bases, with 11 bases left in between. CDR3 length: 13 residues. For the CDR3, the DNA is TGTGCCAGCTCACCAACGAGACAATTTGAAGCTTTCTTT. Encoded protein: CASSPTRQFEAFF.

The chain links TRBV7-9 to TRBJ1-4; no firm D call. Deletions cut 5 bases from V and 3 bases from J, with 13 bases between. This CDR3 region has 15 residues. Germline lookup yields CDR1 SEHNR and CDR2 FQNEAQ (reference sequence). The CDR3, as DNA: TGTGCCAGCAGCCGAGCTCATCCAGCTAATGAAAAACTGTTTTTT. It translates to CASSRAHPANEKLFF.

The chain carries TRBV6-1 and TRBJ2-3; D not certain. Trimming removed 6 bases from V and 0 bases from J, with 10 bases in between. Germline CDR1 and CDR2: MNHNS and SASEGT. CDR3 length equals 14 residues. This CDR3 reads CASRADSSTDTQYF. In DNA form, the CDR3 reads TGTGCCAGCAGGGCAGATTCCAGCACAGATACGCAGTATTTT.

This chain uses TRBV2 with TRBJ1-5; D remains unclear. CDR1 and CDR2 (germline): SNHLY, FYNNEI. This CDR3 contains 15 residues. Trimming took off 4 bases at V and 0 bases at J, with 10 bases between the two ends. CDR3 sequence reads: CASSGQVISNQPQHF. The CDR3 DNA sequence: TGTGCCAGCAGTGGACAAGTAATTAGCAATCAGCCCCAGCATTTT.

V and J are TRBV28 and TRBJ2-5; D perhaps matches TRBD1 (5 bases). This CDR3 region has 14 residues. The germline V and J ends were trimmed by 3 bases and 1 base, with 9 bases remaining between them. CDR1 is MDHEN and CDR2 is SYDVKM in the germline V gene. CDR3 in DNA: TGTGCCAGCAGTTTTAGGGGTGTCCAAGAGACCCAGTACTTC. This gives the protein CASSFRGVQETQYF. Combining the CDR3 with reference TRBV28 and TRBJ2-5 gives the whole variable domain DVKVTQSSRYLVKRTGEKVFLECVQDMDHENMFWYRQDPGLGLRLIYFSYDVKMKEKGDIPEGYSVSREKKERFSLILESASTNQTSMYLCASSFRGVQETQYFGPGTRLLVL.

The genes are TRBV12-5 and TRBJ2-2; the D is unclear. Germline-derived CDR1 and CDR2 are LGHNT and FRNRAP. Trimming shortened V by 1 base and J by 5 bases, and 2 bases separated the two germline ends. The CDR3 is 12 residues long. The CDR3 DNA reads TGTGCTAGTGGTTTGGAAACCGGGGAGCTGTTTTTT. Protein product: CASGLETGELFF.

CDR3 residues: CASSYEDLAMQYF. The CDR3 DNA reads as TGTGCCAGCAGTTACGAGGATTTAGCTATGCAGTATTTT. The genes are TRBV6-6 and TRBJ2-3; no clear D. Trimming removed 2 bases from V and 11 bases from J, with 14 bases in between. Germline assignment: CDR1 MNHNY and CDR2 SVGAGI (reference sequence). The CDR3 runs to 13 residues.

This clone was seen only once. The chain links TRBV7-8 to TRBJ2-3; 11 nucleotides agree with TRBD1. This CDR3 region has 18 residues. Trimming at V came to 2 bases and at J to 4 bases, leaving 11 bases not matched to a gene. CDR1 SGHVS and CDR2 FQNEAQ come from the germline V gene. CDR3 DNA sequence: TGTGCCAGCAGCTTAAGTCGGTGGACAGGGGGCGAAGCAGATACGCAGTATTTT. Its protein is CASSLSRWTGGEADTQYF.

The rearrangement links TRBV6-1 to TRBJ2-5, with 11 bases identical to TRBD2. The CDR3 is 18 residues long. With V trimmed by 2 bases and J by 4 bases, 12 bases remained unmatched. In germline, CDR1 is MNHNS, CDR2 SASEGT. CDR3 DNA: TGTGCCAGCAGTGAAAGGTTAGCGGGAGGGCCGGAGCGAGAGACCCAGTACTTC. Translating gives CASSERLAGGPERETQYF.